This record concerns one TCR beta chain sequence. The antigen is unknown. The sample comes from a study of identical twins. Study results and limitations: Its conclusions, products of cross-sectional statistical analysis, did not come from following the same donors. Models, which agreed with sharing between unrelated individuals, nonetheless underestimated the out-of-frame TCR alpha sharing seen in monozygotic twins.

TCRdb itself ran the 5' RACE reads through MiXCR, one entry per CDR3 protein. Of about 240,000 distinct CDR3 sequences detected, roughly an eighth appear once; the ten largest clones hold 4% to 5%. This sample was also put to use in a study of yellow fever vaccine responses in identical twins.

This receptor was taken from a woman aged 18-29 years in good health. The material sequenced was memory (CD45RO+) T cells sorted from blood.

CDR3: CASTLGLAGGYGEQFF. The CDR3 DNA is TGTGCCAGCACTTTGGGACTAGCGGGGGGGTACGGTGAGCAGTTCTTC. This chain uses TRBV9 with TRBJ2-1, with 16 bases fitting TRBD2. This CDR3 region has 16 residues. Trimming took 6 bases from V and 9 from J; bases not matched to a gene: 9. Germline lookup yields CDR1 SGDLS and CDR2 YYNGEE.